This T cell receptor (beta chain) was observed in a study of blood T cells in healthy people across ages. The V gene's germline CDR1 is SGHTA and CDR2 FQGNSA. J was trimmed by 4 bases and V by 5 bases; bases with no gene match: 10. The CDR3 sequence is 16 residues long. Russia was home to the donors, healthy Caucasian individuals aged 6 to 90. In each sample, at least 6.5 million PBMCs were isolated. The authors ran a second PCR of roughly 6 to 12 cycles using a sample-barcoded 5' primer and a J-beta primer mix. Template switching added a 12-random-nucleotide identifier to every cDNA molecule. Each CDR3 protein is one row after TCRdb ran MiXCR on the 5' RACE reads. Here the sample spans almost 550,000 distinct CDR3 sequences, around 24% being singletons. This same sample was also part of a study on T cells of mothers and their children. That source adds: Slightly, though not significantly, more overlap was seen in related than in unrelated mother-child pairs.

This sequence joins TRBV7-2 and TRBJ2-3, with 9 bases lining up with TRBD1. The receptor was isolated from a boy between 10 and 17 years old in good health. Source material: blood. CDR3 protein: CASSQTQGAGADTQYF. The CDR3 bases are TGTGCCAGCAGCCAAACACAGGGGGCCGGGGCAGATACGCAGTATTTT.